This T cell receptor (beta chain) is from a study of neoadjuvant anti-PD-1 for oral cavity cancer. Broader study findings: Higher pretreatment Treg/Th17 ratios tracked higher pretreatment blood clonality.

Generated by immunoSEQ multiplex PCR, the TCRdb table keeps only in-frame clones and is missing some. The sample contains tens of thousands of clones, under 55% of which appear only once. The time point here: after neoadjuvant nivolumab, at surgical resection. Patients had newly diagnosed, untreated stage II-IVA oral cavity squamous cell carcinoma. In its sample, this clone was seen many times. The antigen is not known. The CDR3 is 14 residues long. The V and J ends lost 3 bases and 13 bases, in that order; junction bases with no gene match: 11. Germline CDR1 is SEHNR and CDR2 is FQNEAQ (reference sequence).

The material sequenced was tumor tissue, taken after nivolumab (anti-PD-1) treatment. The gene calls are TRBV7-9 and TRBJ2-1, with 8 bases aligning to TRBD2. This clonotype was obtained from a person between 40 and 80 years old with oral cavity squamous cell carcinoma. CDR3 bases: TGTGCCAGCAGCTTGGTAACTAGCGGAAAGAAACAGTTCTTC. Protein sequence: CASSLVTSGKKQFF.